The 10 T cell receptor beta chains reported below all come from one sample, sequenced in a study of beta chain features in type 1 diabetes. Findings of the study overall: People with Type 1 diabetes carried modestly yet significantly shorter TCRB CDR3s in all four CD4+ subsets.

Since all of the isolated RNA was reverse transcribed, expressed TCRB transcripts were what got sequenced. Sequenced by immunoSEQ multiplex PCR; TCRdb stores in-frame clones only, minus some. The sample consists of about 700,000 clones, around 15% of them appearing once. No antigen has been assigned to these receptors. Material for sequencing was naive CD4+ T cells from blood. These receptors were taken from a man aged 18 to 30 with type 1 diabetes.

This clone was detected only a few times. The chain is built from TRBV7-8 and TRBJ1-6; D might be TRBD1 (5 bases). Per germline, CDR1 SGHVS and CDR2 FQNEAQ. V gave up 1 base and J gave up 2 bases, with 15 bases separating them. The CDR3 length is 18 residues. The CDR3 DNA follows: TGTGCCAGCAGCTTAGAGTGGCCTGGGACTACCTATAATTCACCCCTCCACTTT. Its protein product is CASSLEWPGTTYNSPLHF.

This clone was counted between two and nine times. The chain employs TRBV12-5 and TRBJ2-1; weak D call: TRBD1 (6 bases). This CDR3 contains 14 residues. Germline V CDR1 and CDR2: LGHNT, FRNRAP. Trimming pared 6 bases from V and 13 bases from J, leaving 22 bases between. The CDR3 spells CASGDTRMGQRQFF. CDR3 bases: TGTGCTAGTGGCGATACCAGAATGGGACAAAGACAGTTCTTC. The full variable domain, its missing parts supplied by reference TRBV12-5 and TRBJ2-1, is DARVTQTPRHKVTEMGQEVTMRCQPILGHNTVFWYRQTMMQGLELLAYFRNRAPLDDSGMPKDRFSAEMPDATLATLKIQPSEPRDSAVYFCASGDTRMGQRQFFGPGTRLTVL.

This chain joins TRBV30 and TRBJ2-1; D may be TRBD1 (6 bases). The CDR3 extends over 12 amino acids. Deletions cut 5 bases from V and 2 bases from J, with 7 bases between. Germline assignment: CDR1 GTSNPN and CDR2 SVGIG (reference sequence). The CDR3 reads CAWGGAYNEQFF. Here the CDR3 DNA reads TGTGCCTGGGGGGGCGCCTACAATGAGCAGTTCTTC. The full variable domain, its missing parts supplied by reference TRBV30 and TRBJ2-1, is SQTIHQWPATLVQPVGSPLSLECTVEGTSNPNLYWYRQAAGRGLQLLFYSVGIGQISSEVPQNLSASRPQDRQFILSSKKLLLSDSGFYLCAWGGAYNEQFFGPGTRLTVL.

This clone was picked up a small number of times. V and J are TRBV28 and TRBJ1-2, with D perhaps matching TRBD1 (5 bases). The CDR3 length is 14 residues. The germline CDR1 and CDR2 sequences are MDHEN and SYDVKM. Trimming cost V 3 bases and J 2 bases, with 10 bases left between them. The CDR3 region has the DNA TGTGCCAGCAGTTTTGGTTGGGGGAACTATGGCTACACCTTC. Protein: CASSFGWGNYGYTF.

This sequence joins TRBV10-2 and TRBJ1-2; a possible D gene is TRBD1 (6 bases). The germline V and J ends were trimmed by 5 bases and 8 bases, with 12 bases remaining between them. This CDR3 is 12 amino acids long. Germline lookup yields CDR1 WSHSY and CDR2 SAAADI. The CDR3 DNA reads as TGCGCCAGCAGTACACAGGGTAGCGGCTACACCTTC. It specifies CASSTQGSGYTF.

Concerning this clone itself: Distinct nucleotide sequences in the sample also encode this CDR3. The rearrangement joins TRBV7-9 to TRBJ1-5; D not resolved. The V gene lost 1 base and the J gene lost 4 bases, with 5 bases spanning the gap. The CDR3 runs 13 residues. Germline loops: CDR1 SEHNR, CDR2 FQNEAQ (reference sequence). The CDR3 here is CASSLVGNQPQHF. The CDR3 nucleotides read TGTGCCAGCAGCTTAGTTGGGAATCAGCCCCAGCATTTT.

This clone was seen a few times. CDR3 DNA sequence: TGCGCCAGCAGTGTTGGCGGGGGGCTCACAGATACGCAGTATTTT. Amino acids: CASSVGGGLTDTQYF. This chain joins TRBV10-1 and TRBJ2-3; 8 bases align to TRBD2. The CDR3 spans 15 residues. J was trimmed by 2 bases and V by 4 bases; bases with no gene match: 5. The germline CDR1 and CDR2 sequences are WNHNN and SYGVQD (reference sequence).

The chain has TRBV29-1 and TRBJ1-3, with TRBD1 matching over 8 bases. CDR1 and CDR2 from the germline V gene are SQVTM and ANQGSEA. J gave up 2 bases and V 6 bases, and 6 bases lay outside the gene matches. The length of the CDR3 is 14 residues. Here the CDR3 reads CSVTGGWPGNTIYF. In DNA form, the CDR3 reads TGCAGCGTCACAGGGGGATGGCCTGGAAACACCATATATTTT.

The CDR3 region has the DNA TGTGCCAGCAGCTTAGTCCTGGGGGAAGCTTTCTTT. Amino acid sequence: CASSLVLGEAFF. The chain recombines TRBV11-3 with TRBJ1-1; D ambiguous. Germline V gene sequence: CDR1 SGHNT, CDR2 YENEEA. Trimming took off 1 base at V and 8 bases at J, with 8 bases between the two ends. The CDR3 loop spans 12 amino acids.

This clone came up once. The chain employs TRBV5-4 and TRBJ1-1; 7 bases fit TRBD1. This CDR3 spans 15 amino acids. The V gene's germline CDR1 is SGHNT and CDR2 YYREEE (reference sequence). The V segment lost 4 bases and the J segment 10 bases; nucleotides outside the gene matches: 16. The CDR3 spells CASSQDRDRPPGAFF. The CDR3 coding sequence is TGTGCCAGCAGCCAAGATAGGGACAGACCCCCTGGAGCTTTCTTT.